The subject of this entry is one TCR beta chain. Antigen specificity is unknown. Use of 60 Vbeta and 13 Jbeta primers characterized the PCR. TCRdb keeps only in-frame clones here, not all; method: immunoSEQ multiplex PCR. This repertoire shows some 110,000 clones, around 80% found once; its top ten account for more than 2%. The CDR3 contains 13 residues. The germline V gene has CDR1 LGHNA and CDR2 YSLEER. The V and J ends lost 0 bases and 6 bases respectively, with 7 bases between them. These data are taken from a study of cytomegalovirus exposure and HLA in healthy donors. Broader study findings: In a later analysis, CMV-associated beta chains were mostly HLA-associated, it appeared.

The source material was PBMCs. V is TRBV4-3 and J is TRBJ2-3; D not resolved. This clonotype was obtained from a man in his thirties or forties in good health and CMV-seronegative. The CDR3 DNA is TGCGCCAGCAGCCAAGACTTCTTGGATACGCAGTATTTT. This encodes CASSQDFLDTQYF.